What follows are 9 T cell receptor beta chains derived from one specimen sequenced in a study of blood T cell repertoires in COVID-19 (TCRdb year 2020). The receptor library was made with the immunoSEQ multiplex PCR assay. What TCRdb holds here is the immuneACCESS table cut down to in-frame rearrangements. Part of the clones is not present; checked against another copy, under half of the missing clones reflect an unresolved V gene, and the others are unexplained. The sample data list roughly 120,000 clones, and roughly 85% of these were observed just once. Clones ranked in the top ten supply 2% to 2.5% of the sample. Sequenced: peripheral blood. Every receptor here comes from a man aged 25-40 years with acute or convalescent COVID-19.

V is TRBV5-6 and J is TRBJ2-3; D not certain. Germline V CDR1 and CDR2: SGHDT, YYEEEE. The CDR3 spans 11 residues. With 5 bases removed from V and 2 bases from J, the gap between germline ends came to 3 bases. The CDR3 here is CASSYTDTQYF. In DNA, the CDR3 is TGTGCCAGCAGTTACACAGATACGCAGTATTTT.

This rearrangement joins TRBV29-1 to TRBJ2-1; 7 positions agree with TRBD2. This CDR3 region has 12 residues. Germline values: CDR1 SQVTM, CDR2 ANQGSEA. V gave up 7 bases and J gave up 6 bases; unmatched junction bases: 6. CDR3 in amino acids: CSGRTSFNEQFF. CDR3 coding DNA: TGCAGCGGGCGGACTAGTTTCAATGAGCAGTTCTTC.

This chain connects TRBV11-3 to TRBJ2-3; D possibly corresponds to TRBD2 (6 bases). CDR3 length equals 14 residues. CDR1 and CDR2 (germline): SGHNT, YENEEA. V shed 5 bases and J shed 4 bases, with 13 bases lying between them. The CDR3: CASSKGTVSDTQYF. The DNA of the CDR3 is TGTGCCAGCAGCAAGGGGACTGTTTCAGATACGCAGTATTTT.

This clone was seen once. V is TRBV6-6 and J is TRBJ2-7, with D perhaps matching TRBD1 (7 bases). Germline V gene sequence: CDR1 MNHNY, CDR2 SVGAGI (reference sequence). With 10 bases removed from V and 0 bases from J, the gap between germline ends came to 19 bases. The CDR3 is made up of 15 amino acids. In nucleotides, the CDR3 is TGTGCCACCTACCCGGGGGACAGCCGCTCCTACGAGCAGTACTTC. This gives the protein CATYPGDSRSYEQYF.

The chain links TRBV4-2 to TRBJ2-3, with a tentative D call TRBD2 (5 bases). The germline V gene encodes CDR1 LGHNA and CDR2 YNFKEQ. This CDR3 comprises 17 residues. V lost 0 bases, J lost 0 bases, and 13 bases lay in between. CDR3 coding DNA: TGTGCCAGCAGCCAAGATCATGCGGGTGCCAGCACAGATACGCAGTATTTT. It specifies CASSQDHAGASTDTQYF.

The chain couples TRBV7-9 to TRBJ1-1; 8 bases are a match to TRBD1. Germline CDR1 and CDR2: SEHNR and FQNEAQ (reference sequence). J lost 5 bases, V lost 5 bases, and 13 bases had no gene match. The CDR3 is 16 residues long. The CDR3 DNA reads TGTGCCAGCAGCCCAGAGGGACAGGTGTTTTGGACTGAAGCTTTCTTT. The encoded protein is CASSPEGQVFWTEAFF.

This clone was seen once. The chain is built from TRBV30 and TRBJ2-2; 8 bases agree with TRBD1. J was trimmed by 7 bases and V by 1 base; bases with no gene match: 5. The CDR3 loop spans 14 amino acids. CDR1 is GTSNPN, CDR2 SVGIG, per germline (reference sequence). CDR3 sequence (DNA): TGTGCCTGGAGTGCAGGGGGCGCCGGCGGGGAGCTGTTTTTT. Protein: CAWSAGGAGGELFF.

This clone was detected only once. V is TRBV29-1 and J is TRBJ2-3; 9 bases agree with TRBD1. This CDR3 is 13 amino acids long. Germline loops: CDR1 SQVTM, CDR2 ANQGSEA. Trimming removed 4 bases from V and 1 base from J; junction bases left unmatched: 0. In DNA form, the CDR3 reads TGCAGCGTTGGGACAGGGGGCACAGATACGCAGTATTTT. This gives the protein CSVGTGGTDTQYF.

The chain links TRBV25-1 to TRBJ1-2; TRBD1 aligns across 8 bases. Germline CDR1 and CDR2: MGHDK and SYGVNS. Trimming removed 6 bases from V and 4 bases from J; junction bases left unmatched: 4. The CDR3 runs 13 residues. CDR3 sequence reads: CASSFDRGYGYTF. The CDR3 nucleotides are TGTGCCAGCAGCTTTGACAGGGGCTATGGCTACACCTTC.